What follows are 22 T cell receptor beta chains derived from one specimen sequenced in a study of shared clonotypes between healthy human individuals. Sequencing was performed with immunoSEQ multiplex PCR; in TCRdb, only in-frame clones are kept and a portion is missing. The sample carries around 1,000,000 clones, about 80% recorded once. The sequenced sample was memory CD4+ T cells from PBMCs. Indicated subset: CD45RA-negative fraction. Receptor source: a man in his late teens or twenties in good health. Some clones in this sample may be carry-over from other donors' samples.

This clone was found a few times. The chain has TRBV28 and TRBJ2-7; D possibly corresponds to TRBD1 (6 bases). CDR1 and CDR2 from the germline V gene are MDHEN and SYDVKM. The ends were cut back, 2 bases at V and 6 bases at J, with 14 bases in the middle. The CDR3 runs to 14 residues. The CDR3 is CASSLVQGRSEQYF. CDR3 in DNA: TGTGCCAGCAGTTTAGTACAGGGTAGAAGCGAGCAGTACTTC.

This clone was seen only once. The chain's CDR3 is CAWSETGIGGTQYF. CDR3 DNA: TGTGCCTGGAGTGAAACAGGGATCGGGGGGACCCAGTACTTC. The rearrangement links TRBV30 to TRBJ2-5; D tentatively reads TRBD1 or TRBD2 (6 bases each). This CDR3 region has 14 residues. V was cut by 1 base and J by 7 bases, with 16 bases left in between. The V gene's germline CDR1 is GTSNPN and CDR2 SVGIG (reference sequence).

The rearrangement joins TRBV6-1 to TRBJ2-7; TRBD2 matches at 7 bases. CDR3 length: 15 residues. The germline CDR1 and CDR2 sequences are MNHNS and SASEGT. With V trimmed by 6 bases and J by 1 base, 9 bases remained unmatched. CDR3 DNA sequence: TGTGCCAGCAGCGCCTGGGGGGGTAGATCCTACGAGCAGTACTTC. Translated: CASSAWGGRSYEQYF.

The chain recombines TRBV14 with TRBJ2-3; the match to TRBD1 covers 8 bases. Germline trimming cut 3 bases from V and 4 bases from J; bases unmatched to any gene: 3. CDR3 length: 14 residues. The germline V gene has CDR1 SGHDN and CDR2 FVKESK. The CDR3 DNA is TGTGCCAGCAGCCAGTTGACAGGGGCAGATACGCAGTATTTT. Its protein product is CASSQLTGADTQYF.

The chain has TRBV5-5 and TRBJ1-1; tentatively, D is TRBD1 (5 bases). CDR3 length: 16 residues. In germline, CDR1 is SGHKS, CDR2 YYEKEE (reference sequence). V gave up 0 bases and J gave up 1 base, with 13 bases separating them. CDR3: CASSLVGFDRNTEAFF. The CDR3 DNA reads as TGTGCCAGCAGCTTGGTGGGGTTCGACAGGAACACTGAAGCTTTCTTT.

This clone has a single count. V and J are TRBV7-9 and TRBJ2-5; D is perhaps TRBD1 (6 bases). From germline, CDR1 is SEHNR and CDR2 FQNEAQ (reference sequence). Trimming shortened V by 5 bases and J by 5 bases, and 21 bases separated the two germline ends. The CDR3 extends over 16 amino acids. CDR3 protein: CASSPSLAGEWETQYF. The CDR3 region has the DNA TGTGCCAGCAGCCCCTCCCTAGCAGGGGAGTGGGAGACCCAGTACTTC.

V gene TRBV12-5 combines with J gene TRBJ1-1; a weak D match, TRBD1 (6 bases). The CDR3 length is 14 residues. Trimming pared 5 bases from V and 1 base from J, leaving 11 bases between. Germline assignment: CDR1 LGHNT and CDR2 FRNRAP. In DNA, the CDR3 is TGTGCTAGTGGTACCGGGACAAAGAACACTGAAGCTTTCTTT. Its protein product is CASGTGTKNTEAFF.

This clone was picked up many times. The V and J genes are TRBV7-2 and TRBJ2-1; either TRBD1 or TRBD2 may supply D (6 bases each). CDR3 length: 17 residues. CDR1 and CDR2 from the germline V gene are SGHTA and FQGNSA. Trimming left V 7 bases short and J 3 bases short, with 22 bases between. The CDR3 loop is CASMLAGAGGFYNEQFF. The CDR3, as DNA: TGTGCCAGCATGCTAGCAGGGGCCGGGGGTTTCTACAATGAGCAGTTCTTC.

The rearrangement uses TRBV6-1 and TRBJ2-7, with 9 bases lining up with TRBD1. CDR1 MNHNS and CDR2 SASEGT come from the germline V gene. The CDR3 spans 15 residues. V gave up 2 bases and J gave up 2 bases; unmatched junction bases: 4. The CDR3 sequence is CASSEWGQGAYEQYF. CDR3 in DNA: TGTGCCAGCAGTGAATGGGGACAGGGTGCCTACGAGCAGTACTTC.

The chain is built from TRBV5-1 and TRBJ2-7, with 9 bases aligning to TRBD1. The V and J ends lost 3 bases and 7 bases, in that order; junction bases with no gene match: 8. Germline V gene sequence: CDR1 SGHRS, CDR2 YFSETQ. The CDR3 is made up of 14 amino acids. Written as DNA, the CDR3 is TGCGCCAGCAGCTCGGACAGGGGAGAGGGAGAGCAGTACTTC. Translation: CASSSDRGEGEQYF.

The DNA for the CDR3 is TGTGCCAGCAGCCCCCCACTAGCGGGAGGGATGAGCTCCTACAATGAGCAGTTCTTC. This translates into CASSPPLAGGMSSYNEQFF. The chain links TRBV7-9 to TRBJ2-1; 13 bases line up with TRBD2. After removal of 5 bases from V and 0 bases from J, the junction contained 10 bases not matched to a gene. The CDR3 runs 19 residues. Germline-derived CDR1 and CDR2 are SEHNR and FQNEAQ (reference sequence).

The genes are TRBV7-2 and TRBJ2-5; no clear D gene. The V gene lost 2 bases and the J gene lost 4 bases, with 11 bases spanning the gap. The CDR3 consists of 14 residues. In germline, CDR1 is SGHTA, CDR2 FQGNSA. The CDR3 nucleotides are TGTGCCAGCAGCTTAACTGGGCGGCCAGAGACCCAGTACTTC. It is translated as CASSLTGRPETQYF. The whole variable domain, remainder taken from reference TRBV7-2 and TRBJ2-5, is GAGVSQSPSNKVTEKGKDVELRCDPISGHTALYWYRQSLGQGLEFLIYFQGNSAPDKSGLPSDRFSAERTGGSVSTLTIQRTQQEDSAVYLCASSLTGRPETQYFGPGTRLLVL.

The count of this clone is one. The CDR3 spells CASSEGGSAYEQYF. In DNA form, the CDR3 reads TGTGCCAGCAGTGAAGGCGGGAGTGCATACGAGCAGTACTTC. The V gene is TRBV6-1, the J gene TRBJ2-7, with TRBD2 matching 7 bases. J was trimmed by 4 bases and V by 1 base; bases with no gene match: 4. Per the germline V gene, CDR1 is MNHNS and CDR2 is SASEGT. The CDR3 extends over 14 amino acids.

Here the CDR3 DNA reads TGTGCCACCAGCAGAGATTCGAACACCGGGGAGCTGTTTTTT. This sequence encodes CATSRDSNTGELFF. The gene calls are TRBV15 and TRBJ2-2, with no clear D. Per germline, CDR1 LNHNV and CDR2 YYDKDF (reference sequence). The V end lost 0 bases, the J end lost 0 bases, and 2 bases lay between the germline ends. The CDR3 runs 14 residues.

This clone was found once. The rearrangement joins TRBV7-2 to TRBJ2-7; 8 nucleotides match TRBD2. This CDR3 contains 15 residues. CDR1 and CDR2 from the germline V gene are SGHTA and FQGNSA. Trimming took 5 bases from V and 2 from J; bases not matched to a gene: 8. CDR3 in amino acids: CASSRGLAGTYEQYF. CDR3 in DNA: TGTGCCAGCAGCCGAGGGTTAGCGGGGACCTACGAGCAGTACTTC.

The CDR3, as DNA: TGCGCCAGCAGCGCCGGGACAGGGGTAGAGACCCAGTACTTC. Its translation is CASSAGTGVETQYF. The chain recombines TRBV5-1 with TRBJ2-5, with 10 bases lining up with TRBD1. V dropped 4 bases and J dropped 4; count of bases not matched to a gene: 4. This CDR3 comprises 14 residues. Per the germline V gene, CDR1 is SGHRS and CDR2 is YFSETQ.

This clone appeared once. CDR3 in DNA: TGTGCCAGCCAACAGGTCTTGAGCTCCTACGAGCAGTACTTC. This gives the protein CASQQVLSSYEQYF. The gene calls are TRBV10-3 and TRBJ2-7; D is perhaps TRBD1 (5 bases). This CDR3 is 14 amino acids long. Per the germline V gene, CDR1 is ENHRY and CDR2 is SYGVKD. V lost 10 bases and J lost 0, with 16 bases in between.

The chain couples TRBV11-3 to TRBJ2-7; TRBD2 agrees at 12 bases. Unmatched junction bases numbered 14, after V lost 5 bases and J lost 6 bases. Germline assignment: CDR1 SGHNT and CDR2 YENEEA. The CDR3 totals 17 residues. CDR3 DNA sequence: TGTGCCAGCAGCCCGCTAAGGACTAGCGGGACCAAAGCCGAGCAGTACTTC. Residues: CASSPLRTSGTKAEQYF.

The chain links TRBV25-1 to TRBJ2-5, with TRBD2 matching over 8 bases. There are 16 residues in the CDR3. Germline CDR1 and CDR2: MGHDK and SYGVNS. V gave up 2 bases and J gave up 5 bases; unmatched junction bases: 10. The CDR3 reads CASSEAASGLGETQYF. CDR3 in DNA: TGTGCCAGCAGTGAAGCGGCTAGCGGGTTGGGGGAGACCCAGTACTTC.

J is TRBJ2-7 and V is TRBV18; 7 bases map to TRBD2. The CDR3 totals 13 residues. The germline V gene has CDR1 KGHSH and CDR2 LQKENI. V lost 3 bases to trimming and J lost 3 bases; unmatched junction nucleotides: 2. The CDR3 loop reads CASSPASGYEQYF. The CDR3 DNA follows: TGTGCCAGCTCACCCGCTAGCGGCTACGAGCAGTACTTC.

This clone was recorded once. The rearrangement links TRBV6-6 to TRBJ2-7; D not certain. Looked up from germline, CDR1 is MNHNY and CDR2 is SVGAGI (reference sequence). The V and J ends lost 5 bases and 4 bases respectively, with 9 bases between them. This CDR3 comprises 12 residues. The DNA for the CDR3 is TGTGCCAGCAGTAAGAGAACGTACGAGCAGTACTTC. This codes for CASSKRTYEQYF.

The chain has TRBV5-5 and TRBJ1-2; 7 bases match TRBD1. V lost 4 bases to trimming and J lost 4 bases; unmatched junction nucleotides: 10. This CDR3 has 15 residues. Germline V CDR1 and CDR2: SGHKS, YYEKEE (reference sequence). CDR3 DNA: TGTGCCAGCAGCAGACAGGGATACGTAGTCTATGGCTACACCTTC. Amino acid sequence: CASSRQGYVVYGYTF.